A selection of T cell receptor beta chains follows, all from one sample in a study of shared clonotypes between healthy human individuals. Profiled with immunoSEQ multiplex PCR; TCRdb holds only in-frame clones, not every one. This table holds some 2,100,000 clones, 85% to 95% found once. Sequencing was carried out using naive CD8+ T cells from PBMCs. These receptors came from a young man in good health. Some clones in this sample may be carry-over from other donors' samples. CDR3s include the opening cysteine and the closing phenylalanine or tryptophan. The D gene is left open where the match is weak. Clone size is stated in some rows and not others, as once, few, many or a class when expanded.

j_gene,abundance,d_gene,v_gene,CDR3aa,CDR3nt
TRBJ2-3,-,-,TRBV19,CASAGRVQSDTQYF,TGTGCCAGTGCGGGCAGGGTACAATCAGATACGCAGTATTTT
TRBJ2-7,-,-,TRBV19,CASSMAPGREQYF,TGTGCCAGTAGTATGGCGCCCGGCAGGGAGCAGTACTTC
TRBJ2-1,once,-,TRBV9,CASSVGDFSEQFF,TGTGCCAGCAGCGTAGGGGACTTTTCTGAGCAGTTCTTC
TRBJ1-2,few,-,TRBV4-2,CASSQEFSYNYGYTF,TGTGCCAGCAGCCAAGAGTTTTCGTATAACTATGGCTACACCTTC
TRBJ2-1,-,-,TRBV4-1,CASSPRRTQTYNEQFF,TGCGCCAGCAGCCCCAGGAGAACCCAGACTTACAATGAGCAGTTCTTC
TRBJ2-7,-,TRBD2,TRBV10-2,CASSESQREGYEQYF,TGCGCCAGCAGTGAGTCCCAGCGGGAGGGTTACGAGCAGTACTTC
TRBJ1-1,-,-,TRBV27,CASSIGQLRSNTEAFF,TGTGCCAGCAGTATCGGACAGCTCCGTTCCAACACTGAAGCTTTCTTT
TRBJ2-7,-,TRBD1,TRBV28,CASSLNIRTGTTYEQYF,TGTGCCAGCAGTTTAAATATAAGGACAGGGACAACCTACGAGCAGTACTTC
TRBJ2-1,-,TRBD1,TRBV2,CASSRGDSPYNEQFF,TGTGCCAGCAGTCGTGGGGACAGCCCTTACAATGAGCAGTTCTTC
TRBJ1-1,-,-,TRBV4-1,CASSHLTGFTEAFF,TGCGCCAGCAGCCACCTCACAGGGTTCACTGAAGCTTTCTTT
TRBJ2-7,-,-,TRBV7-2,CASSPGSGISYEQYF,TGTGCCAGCAGCCCGGGATCGGGGATATCCTACGAGCAGTACTTC
TRBJ1-2,-,TRBD1,TRBV27,CASSTGGSGYGYTF,TGTGCCAGCAGCACAGGGGGCTCGGGCTATGGCTACACCTTC
TRBJ2-7,-,-,TRBV27,CASSFGTPYEQYF,TGTGCCAGCAGTTTCGGGACCCCCTACGAGCAGTACTTC
TRBJ2-7,-,-,TRBV28,CASRRPGQYSYEQYF,TGTGCCAGCAGGAGGCCGGGACAATACTCCTACGAGCAGTACTTC
TRBJ2-7,-,TRBD2,TRBV7-9,CASSVGTSGTYEQYF,TGTGCCAGCAGCGTCGGGACTAGCGGGACGTACGAGCAGTACTTC